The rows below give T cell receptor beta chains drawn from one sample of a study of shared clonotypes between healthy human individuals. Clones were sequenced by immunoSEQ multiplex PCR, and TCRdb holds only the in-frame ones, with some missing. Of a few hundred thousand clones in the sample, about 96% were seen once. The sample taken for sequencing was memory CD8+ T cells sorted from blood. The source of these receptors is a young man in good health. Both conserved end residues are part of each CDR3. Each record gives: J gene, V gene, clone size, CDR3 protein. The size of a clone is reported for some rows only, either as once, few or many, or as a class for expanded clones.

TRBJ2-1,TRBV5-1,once,CASSLGLRNTRLDYEQFF
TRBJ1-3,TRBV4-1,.,CASSQGLRDGGNTIYF
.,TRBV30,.,CAWSVGTGGYEQYF
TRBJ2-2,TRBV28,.,CASSLWRKPPGELFF
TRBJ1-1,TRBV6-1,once,CASRTKVGTEAFF
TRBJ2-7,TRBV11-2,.,CASSFGTGPYEQYF
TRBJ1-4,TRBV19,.,CASRGTGDNEKLFF
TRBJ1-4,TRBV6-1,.,CASSEGEKLFF
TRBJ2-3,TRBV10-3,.,CAISDPPGGTDTQYF
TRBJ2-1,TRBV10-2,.,CASSESKLSSYNEQFF
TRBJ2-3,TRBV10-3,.,CAITGQGADTQYF
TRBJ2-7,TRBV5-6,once,CASSLSGRWTYEQYF
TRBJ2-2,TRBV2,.,CASSPTSGSAGELFF
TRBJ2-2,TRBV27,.,CASSPDRVTTGELFF
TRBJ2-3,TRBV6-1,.,CASTDGVTSTDTQYF
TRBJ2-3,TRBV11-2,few,CASSLTSGSTDTQYF
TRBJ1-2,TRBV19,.,CASSMNNYGYTF
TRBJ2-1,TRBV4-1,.,CASSQEHSSRPYNEQFF
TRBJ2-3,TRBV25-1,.,CASSEDRLTDTQYF
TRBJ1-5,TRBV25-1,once,CASSEGTGEAQHF
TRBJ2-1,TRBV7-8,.,CASSLAVEGNEQFF
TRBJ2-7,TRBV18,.,CASSRPENYEQYF
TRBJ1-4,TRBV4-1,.,CASSPSMVGVTTNEKLFF
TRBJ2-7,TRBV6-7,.,CASSYSLPGTGNYEQYF
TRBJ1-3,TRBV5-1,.,CASSLGGNTIYF
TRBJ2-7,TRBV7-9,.,CASSFGFYEQYF
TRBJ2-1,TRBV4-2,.,CASSQASGGYNEQFF
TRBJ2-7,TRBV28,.,CASSFGLAGTYEQYF
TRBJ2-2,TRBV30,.,CAWSGARNTGELFF
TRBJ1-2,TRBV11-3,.,CASSPRQGSNGYTF
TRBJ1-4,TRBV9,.,CASSVGRATNEKLFF
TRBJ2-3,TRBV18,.,CASSPVALGTDTQYF
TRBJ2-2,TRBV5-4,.,CASSLVGTENTGELFF
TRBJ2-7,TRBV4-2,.,CASSQGSQGEYEQYF